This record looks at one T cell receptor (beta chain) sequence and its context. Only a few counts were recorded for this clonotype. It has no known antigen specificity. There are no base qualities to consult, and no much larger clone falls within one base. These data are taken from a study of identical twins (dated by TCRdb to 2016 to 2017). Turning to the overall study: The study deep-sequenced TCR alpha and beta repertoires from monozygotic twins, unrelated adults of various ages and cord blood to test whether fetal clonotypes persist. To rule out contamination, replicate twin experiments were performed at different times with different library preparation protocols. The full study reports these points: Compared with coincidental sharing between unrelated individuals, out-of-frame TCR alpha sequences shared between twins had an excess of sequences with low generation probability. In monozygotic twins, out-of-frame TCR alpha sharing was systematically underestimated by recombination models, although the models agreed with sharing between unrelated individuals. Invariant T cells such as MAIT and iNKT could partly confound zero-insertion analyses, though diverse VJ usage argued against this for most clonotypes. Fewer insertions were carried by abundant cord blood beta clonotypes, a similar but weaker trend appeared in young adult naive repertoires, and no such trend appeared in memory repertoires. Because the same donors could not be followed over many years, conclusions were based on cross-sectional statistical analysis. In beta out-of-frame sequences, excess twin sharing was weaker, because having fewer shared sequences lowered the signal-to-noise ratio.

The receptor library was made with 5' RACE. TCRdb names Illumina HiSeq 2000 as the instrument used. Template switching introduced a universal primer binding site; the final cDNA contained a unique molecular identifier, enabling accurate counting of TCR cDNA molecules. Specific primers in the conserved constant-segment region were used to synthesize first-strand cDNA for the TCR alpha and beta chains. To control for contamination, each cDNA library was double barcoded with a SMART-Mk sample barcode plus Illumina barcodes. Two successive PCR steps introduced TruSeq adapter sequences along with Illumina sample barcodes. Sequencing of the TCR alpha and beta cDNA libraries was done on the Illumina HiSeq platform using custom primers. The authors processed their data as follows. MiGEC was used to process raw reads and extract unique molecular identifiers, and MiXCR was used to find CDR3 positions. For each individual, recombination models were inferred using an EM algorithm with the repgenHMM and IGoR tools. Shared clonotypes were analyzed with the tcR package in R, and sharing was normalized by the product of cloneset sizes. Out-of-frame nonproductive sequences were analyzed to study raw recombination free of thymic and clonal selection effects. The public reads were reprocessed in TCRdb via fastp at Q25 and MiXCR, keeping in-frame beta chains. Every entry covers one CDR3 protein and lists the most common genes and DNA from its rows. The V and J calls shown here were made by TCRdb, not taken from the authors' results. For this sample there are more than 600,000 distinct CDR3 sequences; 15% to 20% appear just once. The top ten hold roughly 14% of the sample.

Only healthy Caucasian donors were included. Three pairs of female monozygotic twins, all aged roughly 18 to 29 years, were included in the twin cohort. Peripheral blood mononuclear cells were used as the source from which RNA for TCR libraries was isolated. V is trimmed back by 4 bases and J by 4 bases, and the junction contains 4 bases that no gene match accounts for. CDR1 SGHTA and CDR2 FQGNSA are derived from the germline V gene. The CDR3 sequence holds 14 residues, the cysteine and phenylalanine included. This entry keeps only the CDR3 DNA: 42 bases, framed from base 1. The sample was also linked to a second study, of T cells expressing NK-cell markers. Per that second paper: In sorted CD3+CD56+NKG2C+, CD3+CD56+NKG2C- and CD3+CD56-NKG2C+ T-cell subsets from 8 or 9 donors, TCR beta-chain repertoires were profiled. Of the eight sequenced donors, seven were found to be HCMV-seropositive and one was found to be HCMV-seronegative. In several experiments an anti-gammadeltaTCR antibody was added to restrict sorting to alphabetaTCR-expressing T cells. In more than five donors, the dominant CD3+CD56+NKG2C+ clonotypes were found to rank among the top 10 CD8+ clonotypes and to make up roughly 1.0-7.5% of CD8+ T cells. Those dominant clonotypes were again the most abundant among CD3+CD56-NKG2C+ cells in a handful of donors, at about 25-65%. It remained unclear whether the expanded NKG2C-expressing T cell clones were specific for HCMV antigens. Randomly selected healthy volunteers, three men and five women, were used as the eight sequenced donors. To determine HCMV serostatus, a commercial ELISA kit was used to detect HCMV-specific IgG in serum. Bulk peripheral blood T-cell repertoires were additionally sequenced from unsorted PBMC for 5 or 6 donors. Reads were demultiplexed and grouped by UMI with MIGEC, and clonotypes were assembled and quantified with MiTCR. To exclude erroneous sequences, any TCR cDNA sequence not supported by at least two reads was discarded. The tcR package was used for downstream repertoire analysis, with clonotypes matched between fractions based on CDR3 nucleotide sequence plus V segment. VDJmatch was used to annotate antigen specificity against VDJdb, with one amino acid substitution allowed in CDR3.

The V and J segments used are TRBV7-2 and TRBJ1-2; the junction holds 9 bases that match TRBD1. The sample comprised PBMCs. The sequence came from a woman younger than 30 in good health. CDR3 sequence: CASSSGQGAYGYTF. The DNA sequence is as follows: TGTGCCAGCAGCTCGGGACAGGGAGCCTATGGCTACACCTTC.